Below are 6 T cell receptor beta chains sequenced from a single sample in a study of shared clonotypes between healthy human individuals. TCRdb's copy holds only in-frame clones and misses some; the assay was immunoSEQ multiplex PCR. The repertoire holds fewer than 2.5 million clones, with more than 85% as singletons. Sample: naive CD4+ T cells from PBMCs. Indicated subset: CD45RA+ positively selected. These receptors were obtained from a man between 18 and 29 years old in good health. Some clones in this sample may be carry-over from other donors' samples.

The CDR3 nucleotides are TGTGCCAGCAGCCAAGCCTGGCTCGCCCTCGGGCGCAGTGAGCAGTTCTTC. It codes for CASSQAWLALGRSEQFF. This chain links TRBV14 with TRBJ2-1; D unclear. This CDR3 is built from 17 residues. Per the germline V gene, CDR1 is SGHDN and CDR2 is FVKESK. Between the trimmed V and J ends, which lost 1 base and 9 bases, there was a span of 22 bases.

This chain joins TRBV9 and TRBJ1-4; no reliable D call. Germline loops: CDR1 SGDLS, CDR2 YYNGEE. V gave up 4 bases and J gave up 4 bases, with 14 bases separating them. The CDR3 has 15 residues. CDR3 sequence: CASSPSRVYNEKLFF. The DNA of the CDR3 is TGTGCCAGCAGCCCATCGAGGGTCTATAATGAAAAACTGTTTTTT.

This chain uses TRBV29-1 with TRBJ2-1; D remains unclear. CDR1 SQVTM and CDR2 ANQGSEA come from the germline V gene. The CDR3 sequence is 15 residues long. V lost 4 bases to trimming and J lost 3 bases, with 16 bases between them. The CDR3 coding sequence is TGCAGCGTTGCTGCTGAGCGAGGCCTCTACAATGAGCAGTTCTTC. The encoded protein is CSVAAERGLYNEQFF.

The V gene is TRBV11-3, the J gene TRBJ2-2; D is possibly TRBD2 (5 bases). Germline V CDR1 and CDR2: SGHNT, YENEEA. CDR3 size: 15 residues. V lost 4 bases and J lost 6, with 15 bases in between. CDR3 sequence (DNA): TGTGCCAGCAGCTCGCCACTAGTTCGTCCCGGGGAGCTGTTTTTT. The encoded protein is CASSSPLVRPGELFF. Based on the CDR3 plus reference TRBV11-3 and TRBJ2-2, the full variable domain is EAGVVQSPRYKIIEKKQPVAFWCNPISGHNTLYWYLQNLGQGPELLIRYENEEAVDDSQLPKDRFSAERLKGVDSTLKIQPAELGDSAVYLCASSSPLVRPGELFFGEGSRLTVL.

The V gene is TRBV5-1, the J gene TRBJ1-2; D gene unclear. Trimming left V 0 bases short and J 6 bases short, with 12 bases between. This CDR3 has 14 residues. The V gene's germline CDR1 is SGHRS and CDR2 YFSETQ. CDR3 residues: CASSLVENGDGYTF. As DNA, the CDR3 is TGCGCCAGCAGCTTGGTAGAAAACGGGGATGGCTACACCTTC.

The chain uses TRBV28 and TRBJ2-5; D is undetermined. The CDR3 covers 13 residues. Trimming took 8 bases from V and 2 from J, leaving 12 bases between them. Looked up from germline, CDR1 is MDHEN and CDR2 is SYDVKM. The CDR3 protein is CASGSAEQETQYF. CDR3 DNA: TGTGCCAGCGGGTCGGCGGAACAAGAGACCCAGTACTTC.